These 20 T cell receptor beta chains were all obtained from the same sample, sequenced in a study of PD-1 blockade in classical Hodgkin lymphoma. No patient escaped relapse after autologous stem cell transplantation, and brentuximab vedotin exposure varied. The assay was immunoSEQ multiplex PCR, and TCRdb's table has in-frame clones only and misses some. The sample has over 45,000 clones, just under 75% seen once. The starting material was peripheral blood mononuclear cells (PBMCs), obtained before the second cycle of nivolumab. All receptors come from a human donor with classical Hodgkin lymphoma.

This clone was seen a few times. The chain employs TRBV18 and TRBJ2-7, with TRBD1 matching over 8 bases. Germline values: CDR1 KGHSH, CDR2 LQKENI. J lost 4 bases, V lost 3 bases, and 5 bases had no gene match. The length of the CDR3 is 14 residues. The CDR3 DNA sequence: TGTGCCAGCTCACCTCAGGGGGCGAGGTACGAGCAGTACTTC. This sequence encodes CASSPQGARYEQYF.

This clone was seen many times. V is TRBV6-6 and J is TRBJ1-5; the match to TRBD1 covers 7 bases. CDR1 MNHNY and CDR2 SVGAGI come from the germline V gene (reference sequence). The length of the CDR3 is 14 residues. V lost 11 bases, J lost 2 bases, and 9 bases stayed unmatched. The CDR3 nucleotides are TGTGCCGCCCGACCTCAGGGGGGCAATCAGCCCCAGCATTTT. Translating it yields CAARPQGGNQPQHF.

This clone has a single count. V gene TRBV18 combines with J gene TRBJ1-1; D call uncertain. V shed 4 bases and J shed 1 base, with 16 bases lying between them. Germline lookup yields CDR1 KGHSH and CDR2 LQKENI. This CDR3 region has 16 residues. CDR3 in amino acids: CASSQPLAVQNTEAFF. Written as DNA, the CDR3 is TGTGCCAGCTCACAGCCACTTGCGGTCCAGAACACTGAAGCTTTCTTT. Filled out from reference TRBV18 and TRBJ1-1, the complete variable domain reads NAGVMQNPRHLVRRRGQEARLRCSPMKGHSHVYWYRQLPEEGLKFMVYLQKENIIDESGMPKERFSAEFPKEGPSILRIQQVVRGDSAAYFCASSQPLAVQNTEAFFGQGTRLTVV.

This rearrangement joins TRBV19 to TRBJ1-2; D gene ambiguous. The CDR3 loop spans 14 amino acids. The germline V gene encodes CDR1 LNHDA and CDR2 SQIVND (reference sequence). The V gene lost 7 bases and the J gene lost 4 bases, with 16 bases spanning the gap. DNA for the CDR3: TGTGCCAGTACTCTAAAAGGAGGACTCTATGGCTACACCTTC. It codes for CASTLKGGLYGYTF. The full variable domain, with the rest looked up from reference TRBV19 and TRBJ1-2, is DGGITQSPKYLFRKEGQNVTLSCEQNLNHDAMYWYRQDPGQGLRLIYYSQIVNDFQKGDIAEGYSVSREKKESFPLTVTSAQKNPTAFYLCASTLKGGLYGYTFGSGTRLTVV.

The chain has TRBV11-2 and TRBJ1-5; 7 nucleotides align to TRBD1. Germline lookup yields CDR1 SGHAT and CDR2 FQNNGV. V was pared by 2 bases and J by 10 bases, with 11 bases of the junction left unmatched. The CDR3 sequence is 15 residues long. CDR3 loop: CASSLRRDSLYPQHF. CDR3 sequence (DNA): TGTGCCAGCAGCTTACGACGGGACAGCTTGTATCCCCAGCATTTT. Complete variable domain (other parts from reference TRBV11-2 and TRBJ1-5): EAGVAQSPRYKIIEKRQSVAFWCNPISGHATLYWYQQILGQGPKLLIQFQNNGVVDDSQLPKDRFSAERLKGVDSTLKIQPAKLEDSAVYLCASSLRRDSLYPQHFGDGTRLSIL.

V is TRBV6-5 and J is TRBJ2-7, with 7 nucleotides matching TRBD1. CDR3 length: 15 residues. Germline V gene sequence: CDR1 MNHEY, CDR2 SVGAGI. V was clipped by 4 bases and J by 3 bases; unmatched bases: 9. The CDR3, as DNA: TGTGCCAGCAGTTCCCCTCAGGCAGGGGGCTACGAGCAGTACTTC. This gives the protein CASSSPQAGGYEQYF.

The J gene is TRBJ2-1, the V gene TRBV7-9; 7 bases map to TRBD1. CDR3 size: 15 residues. Unmatched junction bases numbered 9, after V lost 3 bases and J lost 7 bases. Germline V lookup: CDR1 SEHNR, CDR2 FQNEAQ (reference sequence). Written as DNA, the CDR3 is TGTGCCAGCAGCTTGGGTGAGACAGGGCCGAATGAGCAGTTCTTC. Translated: CASSLGETGPNEQFF.

The rearrangement links TRBV28 to TRBJ2-7; 10 nucleotides align to TRBD1. Germline V gene data show CDR1 as MDHEN and CDR2 as SYDVKM. This CDR3 spans 15 amino acids. The V and J ends lost 3 bases and 3 bases, in that order; junction bases with no gene match: 5. In DNA, the CDR3 is TGTGCCAGCAGTTTTCGGACAGGGGGTTTCTACGAGCAGTACTTC. Its protein is CASSFRTGGFYEQYF.

The gene calls are TRBV2 and TRBJ1-5; D is unresolved. Deletions cut 7 bases from V and 1 base from J, with 8 bases between. The CDR3 is made up of 13 amino acids. Germline CDR1 and CDR2: SNHLY and FYNNEI. The CDR3, as DNA: TGTGCCAGCATGGTCAGGAGCAATCAGCCCCAGCATTTT. Amino acids: CASMVRSNQPQHF. Looking up the rest from reference TRBV2 and TRBJ1-5 gives the full variable domain: EPEVTQTPSHQVTQMGQEVILRCVPISNHLYFYWYRQILGQKVEFLVSFYNNEISEKSEIFDDQFSVERPDGSNFTLKIRSTKLEDSAMYFCASMVRSNQPQHFGDGTRLSIL.

With regard to this clone: Different DNA sequences within this sample yield the same CDR3. CDR3 loop: CASSLRESSTDTQYF. The CDR3 nucleotides are TGCGCCAGCAGCTTGAGGGAAAGCAGCACAGATACGCAGTATTTT. This sequence joins TRBV5-1 and TRBJ2-3; the D is unclear. With 1 base removed from V and 0 bases from J, the gap between germline ends came to 9 bases. Germline assignment: CDR1 SGHRS and CDR2 YFSETQ. There are 15 residues in the CDR3.

The V gene is TRBV7-2, the J gene TRBJ1-4; D possibly corresponds to TRBD1 (6 bases). The CDR3 consists of 15 residues. The V and J ends lost 1 base and 5 bases respectively, with 11 bases between them. The germline V gene has CDR1 SGHTA and CDR2 FQGNSA. The DNA of the CDR3 is TGTGCCAGCAGCTTAGTTTGGACAGCGAATGAAAAACTGTTTTTT. This translates into CASSLVWTANEKLFF.

This clone was seen more than once but under ten times. This chain joins TRBV6-5 and TRBJ1-2, with TRBD1 as a possible D gene (5 bases). CDR3 length: 13 amino acids. Germline CDR1 is MNHEY and CDR2 is SVGAGI. V lost 8 bases to trimming and J lost 4 bases, with 14 bases between them. The CDR3 bases are TGTGCCAGCTCCGAGCGGGGCCTCTATGGCTACACCTTC. It codes for CASSERGLYGYTF.

The chain uses TRBV6-5 and TRBJ2-7; D not resolved. The CDR3 consists of 16 residues. Trimming left V 3 bases short and J 4 bases short, with 19 bases between. CDR1 and CDR2 (germline): MNHEY, SVGAGI. CDR3 residues: CASSYLGLNTYYEQYF. The CDR3 bases are TGTGCCAGCAGTTATTTGGGTCTCAACACGTATTACGAGCAGTACTTC.

The chain couples TRBV28 to TRBJ2-6; D gene ambiguous. The CDR3 sequence is 19 residues long. Germline lookup yields CDR1 MDHEN and CDR2 SYDVKM. V lost 2 bases to trimming and J lost 0 bases, with 17 bases between them. The DNA for the CDR3 is TGTGCCAGCAGTTTAAAAGGTTTTGGGGTAAGCTCTGGGGCCAACGTCCTGACTTTC. It specifies CASSLKGFGVSSGANVLTF.

The chain links TRBV7-2 to TRBJ2-1, with TRBD2 matching 7 bases. V trimming: 1 base; J trimming: 5 bases; junction bases outside the gene matches: 11. There are 17 residues in the CDR3. Germline V gene lookup returns CDR1 SGHTA and CDR2 FQGNSA. The CDR3 is CASSLGSGGGAHNEQFF. In DNA, the CDR3 is TGTGCCAGCAGCTTAGGCAGTGGCGGGGGAGCCCACAATGAGCAGTTCTTC.

The V gene is TRBV18, the J gene TRBJ2-7, with 10 bases identical to TRBD2. The CDR3 consists of 19 residues. V was pared by 2 bases and J by 4 bases, with 17 bases of the junction left unmatched. Germline CDR1 and CDR2: KGHSH and LQKENI. The CDR3 DNA is TGTGCCAGCTCACCAAACCGAGGAACGCGCCTAGCGGGAGTATACGAGCAGTACTTC. The encoded protein is CASSPNRGTRLAGVYEQYF. The variable domain in full, with the rest retrieved from reference TRBV18 and TRBJ2-7, is NAGVMQNPRHLVRRRGQEARLRCSPMKGHSHVYWYRQLPEEGLKFMVYLQKENIIDESGMPKERFSAEFPKEGPSILRIQQVVRGDSAAYFCASSPNRGTRLAGVYEQYFGPGTRLTVT.

This rearrangement joins TRBV2 to TRBJ1-1; 8 bases are a match to TRBD1. The CDR3 is made up of 11 amino acids. Germline loops: CDR1 SNHLY, CDR2 FYNNEI. V lost 6 bases and J lost 11; bases outside the gene matches: 5. The CDR3 coding sequence is TGTGCCAGCAGGAACCGGGACAGGGCTTTCTTT. Residues: CASRNRDRAFF.

This clone was seen just once. The chain is built from TRBV7-9 and TRBJ2-7; TRBD2 matches at 13 bases. Trimming removed 0 bases from V and 2 bases from J; junction bases left unmatched: 1. CDR3 size: 16 residues. CDR1 and CDR2 (germline): SEHNR, FQNEAQ (reference sequence). CDR3 region: CASSLAGTSGTYEQYF. The CDR3 coding sequence is TGTGCCAGCAGCTTAGCCGGGACTAGCGGGACCTACGAGCAGTACTTC.

The chain has TRBV19 and TRBJ2-4; 14 bases agree with TRBD2. Germline V gene sequence: CDR1 LNHDA, CDR2 SQIVND (reference sequence). This CDR3 region has 20 residues. The ends lost 6 bases at V and 1 base at J; junction bases unmatched: 14. CDR3 sequence (DNA): TGTGCCAGTAGCCTAACGGTGACTAGCGGGAGGGCCGGGGCCAAAAACATTCAGTACTTC. Translating it yields CASSLTVTSGRAGAKNIQYF.

This clone was detected a few times. The chain carries TRBV7-3 and TRBJ2-1; 9 nucleotides agree with TRBD2. This CDR3 has 17 residues. Per the germline V gene, CDR1 is SGHTA and CDR2 is FQGTGA. The V and J ends lost 5 bases and 6 bases, in that order; junction bases with no gene match: 14. CDR3 in DNA: TGTGCCAGCAGCATAAAGCCGATAGCGGGAGCCGCCAATGAGCAGTTCTTC. This encodes CASSIKPIAGAANEQFF.